At least ten counts were recorded for the clone carrying this T cell receptor beta chain. Its antigen remains unidentified. The V and J ends lost 0 bases and 10 bases respectively, with 13 bases between them. The CDR3 is made up of 13 amino acids. Germline lookup yields CDR1 SGHDT and CDR2 YYEEEE. This record comes from a study of T cells after yellow fever vaccination. Findings and limits, study-wide: Although the secondary response was weaker, it peaked faster, at day 5 versus 15. Overlap between CD4 and CD8 compartments was detected for a small share of clonotypes. A large majority of primary-vaccination clones showed up again after the booster (approximately 96% CD4, 75% to 90% CD8).

Universal primer sites and UMIs were introduced during 5'RACE template-switching synthesis of TCR cDNA. TCRdb used MiXCR to reprocess the 5' RACE reads, holding one entry per CDR3 protein. The sample contains under 600,000 distinct CDR3 sequences, 21% of which appear only once. The genes are TRBV5-6 and TRBJ1-1, with D unresolved. This clonotype was obtained from a man younger than 30 who received the YFV17D yellow fever vaccine. Material: PBMCs, obtained roughly 23 days after the first yellow fever vaccination. The CDR3 protein is CASSLGQGLIAFF. As DNA, the CDR3 is TGTGCCAGCAGCTTGGGACAAGGCTTAATAGCTTTCTTT.